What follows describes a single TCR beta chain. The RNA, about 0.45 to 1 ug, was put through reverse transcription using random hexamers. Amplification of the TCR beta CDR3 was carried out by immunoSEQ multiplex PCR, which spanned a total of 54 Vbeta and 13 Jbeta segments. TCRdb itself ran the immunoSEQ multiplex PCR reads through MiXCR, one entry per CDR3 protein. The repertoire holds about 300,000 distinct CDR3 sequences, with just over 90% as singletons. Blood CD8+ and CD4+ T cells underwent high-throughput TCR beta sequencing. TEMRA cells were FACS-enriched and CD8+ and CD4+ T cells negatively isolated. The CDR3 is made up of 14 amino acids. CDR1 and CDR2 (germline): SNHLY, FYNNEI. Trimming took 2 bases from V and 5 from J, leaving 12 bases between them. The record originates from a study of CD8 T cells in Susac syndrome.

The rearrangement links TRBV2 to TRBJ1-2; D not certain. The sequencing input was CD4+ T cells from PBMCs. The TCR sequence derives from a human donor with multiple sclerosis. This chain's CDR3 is CASSEQGRSYGYTF. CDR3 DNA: TGTGCCAGCAGTGAACAAGGCAGATCGTATGGCTACACCTTC.